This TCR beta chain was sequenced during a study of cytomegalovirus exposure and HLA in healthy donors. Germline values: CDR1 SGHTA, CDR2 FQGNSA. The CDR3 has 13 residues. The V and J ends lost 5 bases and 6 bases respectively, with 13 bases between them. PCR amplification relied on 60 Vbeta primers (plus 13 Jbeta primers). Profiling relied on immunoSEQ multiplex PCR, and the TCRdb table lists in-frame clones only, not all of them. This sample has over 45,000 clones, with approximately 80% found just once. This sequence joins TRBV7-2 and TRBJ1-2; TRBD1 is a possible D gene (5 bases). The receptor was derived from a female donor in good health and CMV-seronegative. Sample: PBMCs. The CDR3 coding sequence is TGTGCCAGCAGCGTCGACAGCGTAGATGGCTACACCTTC. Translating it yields CASSVDSVDGYTF.